This TCR beta chain was found in a study of blood T cell repertoires in COVID-19. About the study: COVID-19 samples, acute and convalescent, were from the United States, Italy and Spain.

The method was immunoSEQ multiplex PCR; TCRdb's version includes in-frame clones alone and lacks a portion of them. The sample has more than 55,000 clones, 70% to 75% seen once. V lost 6 bases and J 4 bases, leaving 9 bases between the germline ends. In germline, CDR1 is KGHSH, CDR2 LQKENI. The CDR3 has 12 amino acids. This TCR derives from a woman in her 70s with acute or convalescent COVID-19. This chain uses TRBV18 with TRBJ1-2; no clear D gene. The sample was peripheral blood. The DNA for the CDR3 is TGTGCCAGCTCCCGAGGCACCTATGGCTACACCTTC. Translated: CASSRGTYGYTF.